These 9 T cell receptor beta chains came from one sample sequenced in a study of blood T cell repertoires in COVID-19. Profiling relied on immunoSEQ multiplex PCR, and the TCRdb table lists in-frame clones only, not all of them. There are roughly 120,000 clones in the sample; approximately 90% occur only once, and around 7.7% lies in the top ten. Specimen: peripheral blood. Receptors were obtained from a human donor in a cohort sampled during active COVID-19.

For the CDR3, the DNA is TGTGCCAGCAGTTTAAGGGACAGGAATGAGCAGTTCTTC. Amino acid sequence: CASSLRDRNEQFF. V is TRBV12-3 or TRBV12-4 and J is TRBJ2-1, with TRBD1 matching 8 bases. The CDR3 covers 13 residues. Trimming removed 2 bases from V and 7 bases from J; junction bases left unmatched: 1.

V gene TRBV3-1 (or the pseudogene TRBV3-2) combines with J gene TRBJ1-4; 7 bases agree with TRBD1. Germline trimming cut 5 bases from V and 8 bases from J; bases unmatched to any gene: 14. Germline-derived CDR1 and CDR2 are LGHDT and YNNKEL (reference sequence). The CDR3 runs 16 residues. CDR3 sequence (DNA): TGTGCCAGCAGCGCGCGAAACAGGGGACCGAGAGAAAAACTGTTTTTT. It codes for CASSARNRGPREKLFF.

The chain combines TRBV11-2 with TRBJ2-7; TRBD2 matches at 9 bases. The germline V gene encodes CDR1 SGHAT and CDR2 FQNNGV. This CDR3 has 15 residues. Germline trimming cut 3 bases from V and 3 bases from J; bases unmatched to any gene: 6. CDR3 nucleotides: TGTGCCAGCAGCTTCGGACTAGCGAGGAACTACGAGCAGTACTTC. Amino acids: CASSFGLARNYEQYF.

This chain uses TRBV27 with TRBJ1-4; D is unresolved. There are 11 residues in the CDR3. The germline gives CDR1 MNHEY, CDR2 SMNVEV (reference sequence). The V end lost 8 bases, the J end lost 3 bases, and 4 bases lay between the germline ends. For the CDR3, the DNA is TGTGCCAGCTCGGCTAATGAAAAACTGTTTTTT. This codes for CASSANEKLFF.

The V and J genes are TRBV6-7 and TRBJ1-1; possibly TRBD1 for D (5 bases). TRBV6-7 is identified as an open reading frame with a role that is uncertain. This CDR3 region has 16 residues. V was clipped by 3 bases and J by 2 bases, with 16 bases between them. The CDR3 sequence: CASSYLGPDRNTEAFF. The CDR3, as DNA: TGTGCCAGCAGTTATTTGGGGCCGGATAGAAACACTGAAGCTTTCTTT.

This clone was observed a single time. The genes are TRBV4-2 and TRBJ2-1; TRBD1 is a possible D gene (6 bases). Trimming left V 3 bases short and J 2 bases short, with 14 bases between. The V gene's germline CDR1 is LGHNA and CDR2 YNFKEQ. CDR3 length: 16 residues. The CDR3 spells CASSQEQGFAYNEQFF. DNA for the CDR3: TGTGCCAGCAGCCAGGAACAGGGATTTGCCTACAATGAGCAGTTCTTC.

The V call is TRBV29-1, the J call TRBJ2-2; TRBD2 matches at 11 bases. Germline V CDR1 and CDR2: SQVTM, ANQGSEA. The CDR3 has 22 residues. The trim removed 2 bases at V and 2 bases at J, leaving 22 bases unmatched. This CDR3 reads CSVELFVRVTSGSLLNTGELFF. The CDR3, as DNA: TGCAGCGTTGAACTTTTCGTCAGGGTTACTAGCGGGAGTCTTCTAAACACCGGGGAGCTGTTTTTT.

This chain connects TRBV6-5 to TRBJ2-2; possible D gene TRBD2, 5 bases. V was cut by 7 bases and J by 3 bases, with 15 bases left in between. This CDR3 is built from 15 residues. Germline CDR1 reads MNHEY; CDR2 reads SVGAGI. The CDR3 spells CASTRSLRDTGELFF. For the CDR3, the DNA is TGTGCCAGCACTCGAAGTTTGAGGGACACCGGGGAGCTGTTTTTT.

V and J are TRBV25-1 and TRBJ2-2; 8 positions agree with TRBD2. V shed 1 base, J shed 1 base, and the junction held 2 bases outside the gene matches. CDR1 MGHDK and CDR2 SYGVNS come from the germline V gene. The CDR3 covers 16 residues. The CDR3 nucleotides read TGTGCCAGCAGTGAATTCACTAGCGGGAACACCGGGGAGCTGTTTTTT. Translated, it gives CASSEFTSGNTGELFF.